This record concerns one T cell receptor (beta chain) sequence. This CDR3 fails to terminate in the conserved phenylalanine or tryptophan, so it likely reflects a read error. For the second PCR, which ran for roughly 7 to 11 cycles, a sample-barcoded 5' primer and a J-beta primer mix were used. TCRdb reanalysed the 5' RACE reads using MiXCR and keeps one entry per CDR3 protein. Here the sample spans about 1.4 million distinct CDR3 sequences, roughly 59% being singletons. These data are taken from a study of blood T cells in healthy people across ages. Whole-study context: In model experiments, template switching was able to capture about one barcoded beta molecule for every two T cells that were present.

V was pared by 6 bases and J by 10 bases, with 10 bases between. The CDR3 has 11 residues. Germline V lookup: CDR1 SGHVS, CDR2 FQNEAQ. The sample comprised blood. This sequence joins TRBV7-8 and TRBJ2-1, with unresolved D. The TCR was taken from a young man in good health. CDR3 DNA: TGTGCCAGCAGAGGCAAGTTCGAGCAGTTCCTC. Translation: CASRGKFEQFL.